This T cell receptor beta chain was observed in a study of technical replicates of blood from a handful of donors. V dropped 0 bases and J dropped 6; count of bases not matched to a gene: 8. Germline values: CDR1 SGHVS, CDR2 FNYEAQ. The CDR3 loop spans 16 amino acids. Data came from immunoSEQ multiplex PCR; TCRdb stores just in-frame clones and leaves some out. Of 60,000 to 85,000 clones detected, 90% to 95% appear once; the ten largest clones hold 0.39%. The sequenced material came from T cells isolated from PBMCs. The chain has TRBV7-6 and TRBJ2-1; 7 bases map to TRBD2. The sequence derives from a human donor in good health. The CDR3 here is CASSLAALAPSNEQFF. DNA of the CDR3: TGTGCCAGCAGCTTAGCAGCACTAGCGCCTAGCAATGAGCAGTTCTTC.